The 16 T cell receptor beta chains below all came from one sample that was sequenced in a study of blood T cell repertoires in COVID-19. Profiled with immunoSEQ multiplex PCR; TCRdb holds only in-frame clones, not every one. Here the sample spans about 81,000 clones, 70% to 85% being singletons. Material for sequencing was peripheral blood. These receptors all come from a woman aged 45-65 years with acute or convalescent COVID-19.

As for this clone: The same CDR3 arises from other DNA sequences in this sample as well. This rearrangement joins TRBV6-2 or TRBV6-3 to TRBJ1-1; D ambiguous. The V gene's germline CDR1 is MNHEY and CDR2 SVGEGT. The CDR3 has 13 residues. V was shortened by 2 bases and J by 1 base, with 5 bases between the two germline ends. The chain's CDR3 is CASSYLRNTEAFF. Here the CDR3 DNA reads TGTGCCAGCAGTTACCTGAGGAACACTGAAGCTTTCTTT.

This chain connects TRBV6-5 to TRBJ1-2; D is unresolved. The V end was cut by 10 bases, the J end by 8 bases, with 17 bases between. The germline gives CDR1 MNHEY, CDR2 SVGAGI. This CDR3 region has 12 residues. The CDR3 spells CATRTDYEGYTF. The CDR3 bases are TGTGCCACCCGGACTGACTATGAGGGCTACACCTTC.

There are a few counts of this clone. The chain combines TRBV2 with TRBJ1-2, with 8 bases that match TRBD1. The V and J ends lost 6 bases and 3 bases, in that order; junction bases with no gene match: 12. The CDR3 covers 16 residues. Germline V gives CDR1 SNHLY, CDR2 FYNNEI. Here the CDR3 reads CASRLDRGGVDYGYTF. The CDR3 DNA follows: TGTGCCAGCAGGTTAGACAGGGGAGGAGTGGACTATGGCTACACCTTC. The full variable domain, rest sourced from reference TRBV2 and TRBJ1-2, is EPEVTQTPSHQVTQMGQEVILRCVPISNHLYFYWYRQILGQKVEFLVSFYNNEISEKSEIFDDQFSVERPDGSNFTLKIRSTKLEDSAMYFCASRLDRGGVDYGYTFGSGTRLTVV.

The chain couples TRBV7-8 to TRBJ1-4; D is unclear. This CDR3 is built from 15 residues. With 1 base removed from V and 8 bases from J, the gap between germline ends came to 14 bases. Germline V gene data show CDR1 as SGHVS and CDR2 as FQNEAQ. The CDR3 sequence is CASSLVGAGREKLFF. In DNA, the CDR3 is TGTGCCAGCAGCTTAGTGGGAGCGGGTAGGGAAAAACTGTTTTTT.

V and J are TRBV6-2 or TRBV6-3 and TRBJ2-3, with D unresolved. Germline CDR1 MNHEY, CDR2 SVGEGT. V dropped 5 bases and J dropped 3 bases, with 3 bases sitting between them. This CDR3 spans 11 amino acids. This CDR3 reads CASSTTDTQYF. For the CDR3, the DNA is TGTGCCAGCAGTACTACAGATACGCAGTATTTT.

CDR3 in DNA: TGTGCCAGCAGCCAAGATCGTCGCGCGTCCACTGAAGCTTTCTTT. Encoded protein: CASSQDRRASTEAFF. This rearrangement joins TRBV4-2 to TRBJ1-1; D gene unclear. This CDR3 contains 15 residues. The V gene's germline CDR1 is LGHNA and CDR2 YNFKEQ. Trimming stripped 0 bases from V and 4 bases from J, with 12 bases between.

This clone appeared once. The CDR3 sequence is CAVRHRAGGEQYF. DNA for the CDR3: TGTGCCGTCCGCCATCGGGCGGGAGGCGAGCAGTACTTC. The chain uses TRBV2 and TRBJ2-7; the match to TRBD2 covers 8 bases. CDR1 and CDR2 (germline): SNHLY, FYNNEI. V was pared by 11 bases and J by 6 bases, with 12 bases of the junction left unmatched. CDR3 length equals 13 residues.

The CDR3 bases are TGTGCCACCCACTTTCCGGGACAGAGAACTCCCTACACCTTC. Protein: CATHFPGQRTPYTF. The chain combines TRBV28 with TRBJ1-2; 7 nucleotides agree with TRBD1. The CDR3 is 14 residues long. V shed 10 bases, J shed 10 bases, and the junction held 18 bases outside the gene matches. Germline V CDR1 and CDR2: MDHEN, SYDVKM.

The V and J genes are TRBV23-1 and TRBJ2-7; tentatively, D is TRBD1 (6 bases). TRBV23-1 is an ORF, and what it does is uncertain. This CDR3 has 15 residues. Trimming shortened V by 6 bases and J by 1 base, and 16 bases separated the two germline ends. CDR3 nucleotides: TGCGCCAGCAGCCGACAGGATGTGGGGTCCTACGAGCAGTACTTC. Translation gives CASSRQDVGSYEQYF.

The J gene is TRBJ2-2, the V gene TRBV10-3, with TRBD2 as a possible D gene (6 bases). Looked up from germline, CDR1 is ENHRY and CDR2 is SYGVKD. The CDR3 length is 17 residues. Trimming took off 0 bases at V and 0 bases at J, with 11 bases between the two ends. The CDR3 DNA follows: TGTGCCATCAGTGAGTCGGAGGGCGGGGCGAACACCGGGGAGCTGTTTTTT. This sequence encodes CAISESEGGANTGELFF.

This chain connects TRBV19 to TRBJ1-1; maybe TRBD1 (5 bases). Germline V gene data show CDR1 as LNHDA and CDR2 as SQIVND (reference sequence). This CDR3 contains 16 residues. The V and J ends lost 3 bases and 4 bases respectively, with 18 bases between them. CDR3 DNA sequence: TGTGCCAGTAGTATTGCGGGAGCCTGGGACGGCACTGAAGCTTTCTTT. It codes for CASSIAGAWDGTEAFF.

V is TRBV19 and J is TRBJ1-6; TRBD1 agrees at 9 bases. Germline V gene sequence: CDR1 LNHDA, CDR2 SQIVND (reference sequence). The CDR3 totals 15 residues. With 3 bases clipped from V and 7 bases from J, the junction kept 4 bases outside the gene matches. The chain's CDR3 is CASSIGTGNNSPLHF. The CDR3 DNA sequence: TGTGCCAGTAGTATTGGGACAGGGAACAATTCACCCCTCCACTTT. The full variable domain, rest sourced from reference TRBV19 and TRBJ1-6, is DGGITQSPKYLFRKEGQNVTLSCEQNLNHDAMYWYRQDPGQGLRLIYYSQIVNDFQKGDIAEGYSVSREKKESFPLTVTSAQKNPTAFYLCASSIGTGNNSPLHFGNGTRLTVT.

V is TRBV6-5 and J is TRBJ2-2; D not resolved. The CDR3 covers 13 residues. V was pared by 2 bases and J by 5 bases, with 6 bases between. Germline CDR1 and CDR2: MNHEY and SVGAGI. The CDR3 nucleotides read TGTGCCAGCAGTTACCCCCGGACCGGGGAGCTGTTTTTT. It yields the protein CASSYPRTGELFF.

This chain connects TRBV5-4 to TRBJ1-1; 7 bases agree with TRBD1. Germline loops: CDR1 SGHNT, CDR2 YYREEE (reference sequence). Trimming cost V 3 bases and J 5 bases; bases outside gene matches: 10. This CDR3 region has 15 residues. The CDR3 region is CASSSQGGRLTEAFF. In nucleotides, the CDR3 is TGTGCCAGCAGCTCCCAGGGGGGCAGATTGACTGAAGCTTTCTTT. Filled out from reference TRBV5-4 and TRBJ1-1, the complete variable domain reads ETGVTQSPTHLIKTRGQQVTLRCSSQSGHNTVSWYQQALGQGPQFIFQYYREEENGRGNFPPRFSGLQFPNYSSELNVNALELDDSALYLCASSSQGGRLTEAFFGQGTRLTVV.

The rearrangement joins TRBV6-5 to TRBJ2-5, with D uncertain. The germline CDR1 and CDR2 sequences are MNHEY and SVGAGI. The V end lost 5 bases, the J end lost 3 bases, and 4 bases lay between the germline ends. CDR3 length equals 11 residues. CDR3 in amino acids: CASSREETQYF. The CDR3, as DNA: TGTGCCAGCAGTCGCGAAGAGACCCAGTACTTC.

The V and J genes are TRBV28 and TRBJ1-1; weak D call: TRBD1 (5 bases). Per the germline V gene, CDR1 is MDHEN and CDR2 is SYDVKM. The V end was cut by 2 bases, the J end by 0 bases, with 19 bases between. CDR3 length: 18 amino acids. The CDR3 spells CASSLPLRGGFLNTEAFF. The DNA for the CDR3 is TGTGCCAGCAGTTTACCCCTCCGGGGGGGTTTTCTGAACACTGAAGCTTTCTTT.